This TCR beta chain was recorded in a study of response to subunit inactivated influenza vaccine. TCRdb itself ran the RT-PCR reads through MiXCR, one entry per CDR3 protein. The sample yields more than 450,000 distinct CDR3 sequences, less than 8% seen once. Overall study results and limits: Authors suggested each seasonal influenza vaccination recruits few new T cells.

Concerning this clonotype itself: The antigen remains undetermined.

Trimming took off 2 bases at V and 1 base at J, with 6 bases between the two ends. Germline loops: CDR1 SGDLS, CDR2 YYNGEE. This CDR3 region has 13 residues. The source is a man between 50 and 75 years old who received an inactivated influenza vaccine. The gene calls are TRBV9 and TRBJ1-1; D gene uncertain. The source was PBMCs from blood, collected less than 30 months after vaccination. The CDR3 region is CASSVGKNTEAFF. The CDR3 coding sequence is TGTGCCAGCAGCGTTGGAAAGAACACTGAAGCTTTCTTT.